The T cell receptor (beta chain) described here comes from a study of blood T cell repertoires in COVID-19. Germline lookup yields CDR1 SGHAT and CDR2 FQNNGV. This CDR3 has 18 residues. With 3 bases clipped from V and 5 bases from J, the junction kept 18 bases outside the gene matches. The method was immunoSEQ multiplex PCR; TCRdb's version includes in-frame clones alone and lacks a portion of them. This table holds about 130,000 clones, around nine tenths found once. The rearrangement joins TRBV11-2 to TRBJ2-7, with 8 nucleotides matching TRBD1. Material for sequencing was PBMCs or T cells enriched from blood (not recorded which). The sequence was collected from a woman aged 50 to 65 who had recovered from COVID-19. CDR3 residues: CASSLGIGRGPGLNEQYF. DNA for the CDR3: TGTGCCAGCAGCTTGGGGATAGGCAGGGGGCCAGGTCTGAACGAGCAGTACTTC. Drawing the rest from reference TRBV11-2 and TRBJ2-7, the complete variable domain is EAGVAQSPRYKIIEKRQSVAFWCNPISGHATLYWYQQILGQGPKLLIQFQNNGVVDDSQLPKDRFSAERLKGVDSTLKIQPAKLEDSAVYLCASSLGIGRGPGLNEQYFGPGTRLTVT.